A single sample gave rise to the 8 T cell receptor beta chains below, sequenced in a study of cytomegalovirus exposure and HLA in healthy donors. Assay: immunoSEQ multiplex PCR; the TCRdb copy retains only in-frame clones and omits some. The sample shows a few hundred thousand clones, 86% of them seen only once. Source material: PBMCs. Receptors were obtained from a woman between 18 and 29 years old in good health and CMV-seronegative.

This rearrangement joins TRBV19 to TRBJ2-7, with 8 bases aligning to TRBD1. In germline, CDR1 is LNHDA, CDR2 SQIVND (reference sequence). V shed 10 bases, J shed 6 bases, and the junction held 14 bases outside the gene matches. This CDR3 region has 14 residues. The CDR3 sequence: CATKGQGAISEQYF. In nucleotides, the CDR3 is TGTGCCACCAAGGGCCAGGGGGCTATAAGCGAGCAGTACTTC.

This clone is a singleton in its sample. This rearrangement joins TRBV25-1 to TRBJ1-5, with D perhaps matching TRBD1 (5 bases). Trimming stripped 2 bases from V and 2 bases from J, with 16 bases between. This CDR3 has 17 amino acids. Germline-derived CDR1 and CDR2 are MGHDK and SYGVNS. Written as DNA, the CDR3 is TGTGCCAGCAGTGAAGCCTGGGGGGTAGAAGGCAATCAGCCCCAGCATTTT. Translated, it gives CASSEAWGVEGNQPQHF.

CDR3 amino acids: CAWRTGNTGNTIYF. The CDR3 region has the DNA TGTGCCTGGAGAACGGGAAATACTGGAAACACCATATATTTT. The chain employs TRBV30 and TRBJ1-3; D remains ambiguous. CDR1 is GTSNPN and CDR2 is SVGIG in the germline V gene (reference sequence). Trimming removed 3 bases at V and 2 bases at J, with 11 bases between. This CDR3 region has 14 residues.

This clone was seen ten or more times. V gene TRBV13 combines with J gene TRBJ1-2; D perhaps matches TRBD1 (5 bases). V shed 7 bases and J shed 4 bases, with 16 bases lying between them. The germline V gene has CDR1 PRHDT and CDR2 FYEKMQ (reference sequence). The CDR3 length is 14 residues. CDR3 sequence: CASTLDGGLYGYTF. Written as DNA, the CDR3 is TGTGCCAGCACCTTGGACGGGGGTCTCTATGGCTACACCTTC.

The chain couples TRBV23-1 to TRBJ2-7, with TRBD2 as a possible D gene (7 bases). TRBV23-1 is an open reading frame, and its role is uncertain. V dropped 2 bases and J dropped 0 bases, with 11 bases sitting between them. The CDR3 is 15 amino acids. This chain's CDR3 is CASSQRGANSYEQYF. In DNA form, the CDR3 reads TGCGCCAGCAGTCAACGGGGGGCCAACTCCTACGAGCAGTACTTC.

The chain joins TRBV27 to TRBJ2-5, with a weak D call TRBD2 (5 bases). The V gene's germline CDR1 is MNHEY and CDR2 SMNVEV (reference sequence). There are 15 residues in the CDR3. The V and J ends lost 5 bases and 0 bases respectively, with 13 bases between them. CDR3 in amino acids: CASSRGTSYQETQYF. CDR3 DNA sequence: TGTGCCAGCAGTCGGGGAACTAGTTACCAAGAGACCCAGTACTTC.

The genes are TRBV5-6 and TRBJ2-1; 8 positions agree with TRBD2. Germline CDR1 is SGHDT and CDR2 is YYEEEE. This CDR3 has 18 residues. The J segment lost 3 bases and the V segment lost 1 base, leaving 12 bases of the junction unmatched. Here the CDR3 reads CASSLTPFQRGRYNEQFF. The CDR3 region has the DNA TGTGCCAGCAGCTTGACCCCTTTCCAGCGGGGGCGCTACAATGAGCAGTTCTTC.

The chain carries TRBV7-8 and TRBJ1-5; D unresolved. The CDR3 length is 15 residues. The V gene lost 5 bases and the J gene lost 9 bases, with 20 bases spanning the gap. The germline V gene encodes CDR1 SGHVS and CDR2 FQNEAQ. The CDR3, as DNA: TGTGCCAGCAGCGTTTTGGAGGGAGGGTTAGCGCCCCAGCATTTT. Protein sequence: CASSVLEGGLAPQHF.